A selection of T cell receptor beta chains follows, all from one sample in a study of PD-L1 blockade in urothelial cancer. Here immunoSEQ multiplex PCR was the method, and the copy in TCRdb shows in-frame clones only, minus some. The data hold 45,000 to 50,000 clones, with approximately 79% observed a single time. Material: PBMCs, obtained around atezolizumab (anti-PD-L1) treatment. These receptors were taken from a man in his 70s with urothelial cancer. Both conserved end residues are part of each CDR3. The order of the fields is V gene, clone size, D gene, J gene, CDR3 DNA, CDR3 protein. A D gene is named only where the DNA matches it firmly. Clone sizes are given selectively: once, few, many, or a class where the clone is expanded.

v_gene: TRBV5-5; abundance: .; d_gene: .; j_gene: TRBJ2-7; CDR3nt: TGTGCCAGCAGCTTGGTGGGCAGGGGCTACGAGCAGTACTTC; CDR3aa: CASSLVGRGYEQYF
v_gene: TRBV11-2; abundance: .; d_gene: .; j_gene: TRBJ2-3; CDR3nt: TGTGCCAGCAGCAGATTTCGGGAGAGGGCAGATACGCAGTATTTT; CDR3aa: CASSRFRERADTQYF
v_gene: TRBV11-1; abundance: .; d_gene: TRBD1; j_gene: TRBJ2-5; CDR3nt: TGTGCCAGCAGCTCAAGGACAGGGATCCAACCCCCTCTTTACTTC; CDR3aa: CASSSRTGIQPPLYF
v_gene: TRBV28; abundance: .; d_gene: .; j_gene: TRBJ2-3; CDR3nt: TGTGCCAGCAGTTGGGGCCCCATTGGGAACACAGATACGCAGTATTTT; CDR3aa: CASSWGPIGNTDTQYF
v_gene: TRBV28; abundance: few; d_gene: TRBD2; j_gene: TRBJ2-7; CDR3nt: TGTGCCAGCAGTCCCCTCCGGGAGGGCCTATACGAGCAGTACTTC; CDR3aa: CASSPLREGLYEQYF
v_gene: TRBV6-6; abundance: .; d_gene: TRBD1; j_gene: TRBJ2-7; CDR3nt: TGTGCCAGCAGTTACTCTATGACAGGGGAACAATTGGGGCAGTACTTC; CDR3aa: CASSYSMTGEQLGQYF
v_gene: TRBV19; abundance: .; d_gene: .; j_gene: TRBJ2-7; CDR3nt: TGTGCCAGTAGTATCGCCCTATCGACTCCAATGCAGTACTTC; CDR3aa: CASSIALSTPMQYF
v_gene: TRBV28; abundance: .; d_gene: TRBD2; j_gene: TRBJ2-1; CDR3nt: TGTGCCAGCACGCTTTGGCGGGGGGTTAATGAGCAGTTCTTC; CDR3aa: CASTLWRGVNEQFF
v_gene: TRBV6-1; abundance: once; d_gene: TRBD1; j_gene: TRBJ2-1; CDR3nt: TGTGCCAGCAGTGACCGGGACAGGGGCTACGATGAGCAGTTCTTC; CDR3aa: CASSDRDRGYDEQFF
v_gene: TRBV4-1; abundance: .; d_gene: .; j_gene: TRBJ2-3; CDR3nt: TGCGCCAGCAGCCAAGAACACGGACGCGGGATCGCAGATACGCAGTATTTT; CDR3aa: CASSQEHGRGIADTQYF
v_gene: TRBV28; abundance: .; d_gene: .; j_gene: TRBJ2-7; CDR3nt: TGTGCCAGCAGCCTGGGCCTGCTGAGCTCCTACGAGCAGTACTTC; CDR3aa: CASSLGLLSSYEQYF
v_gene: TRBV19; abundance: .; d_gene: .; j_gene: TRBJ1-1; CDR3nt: TGTGCCAGTAGGGATACAGTCTCTCCTGAAGCTTTCTTT; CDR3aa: CASRDTVSPEAFF
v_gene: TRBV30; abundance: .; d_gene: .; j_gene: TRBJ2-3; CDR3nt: TGTGCCTGGACCGCGGGGTCTTATGCGGATACGCAGTATTTT; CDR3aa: CAWTAGSYADTQYF
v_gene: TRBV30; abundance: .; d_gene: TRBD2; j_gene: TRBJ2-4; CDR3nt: TGTGCCTGGAGTGTCTTAGCGGGAGCCAACATTCAGTACTTC; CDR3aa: CAWSVLAGANIQYF
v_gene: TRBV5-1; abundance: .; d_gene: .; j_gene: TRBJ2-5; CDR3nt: TGCGCCAGCAGCTTGGGTCTTGAAGAGACCCAGTACTTC; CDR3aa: CASSLGLEETQYF
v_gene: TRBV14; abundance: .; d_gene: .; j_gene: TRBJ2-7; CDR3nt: TGTGCCAGCAGCCAAGATGTTACAGGCTACGAGCAGTACTTC; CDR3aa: CASSQDVTGYEQYF
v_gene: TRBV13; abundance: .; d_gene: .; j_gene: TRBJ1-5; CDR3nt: TGTGCCAGCAGCCAAAACAGGGTCAGCAATCAGCCCCAGCATTTT; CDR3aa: CASSQNRVSNQPQHF
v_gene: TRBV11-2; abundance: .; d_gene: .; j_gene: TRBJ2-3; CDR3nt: TGTGCCAGCAGCTTAGAGACTGAAGATACGCAGTATTTT; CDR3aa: CASSLETEDTQYF
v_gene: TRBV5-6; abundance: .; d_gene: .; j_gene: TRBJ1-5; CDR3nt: TGTGCCAGCAGCTATCAGGGTACGAGCAATCAGCCCCAGCATTTT; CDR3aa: CASSYQGTSNQPQHF
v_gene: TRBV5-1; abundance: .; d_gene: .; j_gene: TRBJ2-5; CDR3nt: TGCGCCAGCAGCTTGGCCGGTACGTCTGAGACCCAGTACTTC; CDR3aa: CASSLAGTSETQYF
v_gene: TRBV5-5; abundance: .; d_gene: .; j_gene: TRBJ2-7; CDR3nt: TGTGCCAGCAGCTTGTCCCCGTTCAGGTTTGCACAGTACTTC; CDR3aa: CASSLSPFRFAQYF
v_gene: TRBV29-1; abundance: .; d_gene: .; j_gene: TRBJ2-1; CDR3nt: TGCAGCTTATTGGGGGGCGGGGGTGGTGAGCAGTTCTTC; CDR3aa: CSLLGGGGGEQFF
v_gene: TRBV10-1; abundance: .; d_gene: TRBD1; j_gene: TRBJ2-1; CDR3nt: TGCGCCAGCAGGATGGACAGGGACAATGAGCAGTTCTTC; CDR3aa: CASRMDRDNEQFF